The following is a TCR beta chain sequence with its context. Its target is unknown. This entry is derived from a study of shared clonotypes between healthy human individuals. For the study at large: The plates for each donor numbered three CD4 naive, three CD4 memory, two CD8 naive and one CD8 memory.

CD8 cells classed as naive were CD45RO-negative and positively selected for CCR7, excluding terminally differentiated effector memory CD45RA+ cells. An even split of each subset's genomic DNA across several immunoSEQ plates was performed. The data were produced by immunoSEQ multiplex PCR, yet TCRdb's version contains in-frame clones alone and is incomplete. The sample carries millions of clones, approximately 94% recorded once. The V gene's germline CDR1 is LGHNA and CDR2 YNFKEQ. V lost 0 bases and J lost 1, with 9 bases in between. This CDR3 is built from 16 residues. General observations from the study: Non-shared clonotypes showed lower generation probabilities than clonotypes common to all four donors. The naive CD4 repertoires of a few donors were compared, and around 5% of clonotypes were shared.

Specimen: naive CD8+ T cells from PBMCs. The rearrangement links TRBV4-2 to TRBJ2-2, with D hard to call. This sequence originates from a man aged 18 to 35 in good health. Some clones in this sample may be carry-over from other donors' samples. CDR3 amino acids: CASSQDRAVNTGELFF. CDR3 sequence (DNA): TGTGCCAGCAGCCAAGATAGGGCGGTGAACACCGGGGAGCTGTTTTTT.